Listed here is a single T cell receptor beta chain. Other DNA sequences of this sample code for an identical CDR3. This sample was taken from a study of shared T cell receptors in the human thymus. Profiling relied on immunoSEQ multiplex PCR, and the TCRdb table lists in-frame clones only, not all of them. Among 720,000 or so clones listed, 70% to 90% were seen once. CDR1 is GTSNPN, CDR2 SVGIG, per germline (reference sequence). V shed 0 bases and J shed 13 bases, with 22 bases lying between them. This CDR3 comprises 16 residues. This sample was also put to use in a study of human thymus T cells. That report adds: V and J gene usage appeared biased in thymic and blood repertoires.

The clonotype was recovered from a girl less than two years old with a congenital heart defect. The chain recombines TRBV30 with TRBJ1-6; D is unclear. The specimen was thymocytes. CDR3 amino acids: CAWSVVLLVAASPLHF. CDR3 nucleotides: TGTGCCTGGAGTGTTGTTCTTCTGGTTGCGGCGTCCCCCCTCCACTTT. Complete variable domain (other parts from reference TRBV30 and TRBJ1-6): SQTIHQWPATLVQPVGSPLSLECTVEGTSNPNLYWYRQAAGRGLQLLFYSVGIGQISSEVPQNLSASRPQDRQFILSSKKLLLSDSGFYLCAWSVVLLVAASPLHFGNGTRLTVT.